This entry describes one T cell receptor beta chain. The entry originates in a study of cytomegalovirus exposure and HLA in healthy donors. Germline V gene sequence: CDR1 SGHRS, CDR2 YFSETQ. The ends were cut back, 5 bases at V and 5 bases at J, with 13 bases in the middle. The CDR3 runs 13 residues. It was with 60 Vbeta and 13 Jbeta primers that the PCR ran. TCRdb keeps only in-frame clones here, not all; method: immunoSEQ multiplex PCR. The top ten hold 5.8% of the sample, which has 90,000 to 120,000 clones, 10% seen once. This chain uses TRBV5-1 with TRBJ2-5, with D tentatively TRBD2 (5 bases). The sample taken for sequencing was PBMCs. The TCR comes from a man aged 40-50 years in good health and CMV-seropositive. The CDR3 DNA follows: TGCGCCAGCAGTATCGGGGTAGAGGAGACCCAGTACTTC. It translates to CASSIGVEETQYF.